This TCR beta chain emerged from a study of cytomegalovirus exposure and HLA in healthy donors. A multiplex PCR was run with 60 Vbeta primers and 13 Jbeta primers. The repertoire was sequenced with immunoSEQ multiplex PCR; TCRdb's copy has only in-frame clones and lacks some. This table holds some 180,000 clones, about three quarters found once. Trimming removed 4 bases from V and 5 bases from J, with 7 bases in between. The CDR3 length is 11 residues. Germline assignment: CDR1 GTSNPN and CDR2 SVGIG (reference sequence). While unrecorded immune exposures were likely, the donors were nominally healthy when sampled.

Sequencing was performed on PBMCs. The genes are TRBV30 and TRBJ2-3; D is unresolved. The sequence came from a man younger than 30 in good health and CMV-seronegative. CDR3 protein: CAWTFRDTQYF. CDR3 in DNA: TGTGCCTGGACATTCAGAGATACGCAGTATTTT. The full variable domain, its missing parts supplied by reference TRBV30 and TRBJ2-3, is SQTIHQWPATLVQPVGSPLSLECTVEGTSNPNLYWYRQAAGRGLQLLFYSVGIGQISSEVPQNLSASRPQDRQFILSSKKLLLSDSGFYLCAWTFRDTQYFGPGTRLTVL.